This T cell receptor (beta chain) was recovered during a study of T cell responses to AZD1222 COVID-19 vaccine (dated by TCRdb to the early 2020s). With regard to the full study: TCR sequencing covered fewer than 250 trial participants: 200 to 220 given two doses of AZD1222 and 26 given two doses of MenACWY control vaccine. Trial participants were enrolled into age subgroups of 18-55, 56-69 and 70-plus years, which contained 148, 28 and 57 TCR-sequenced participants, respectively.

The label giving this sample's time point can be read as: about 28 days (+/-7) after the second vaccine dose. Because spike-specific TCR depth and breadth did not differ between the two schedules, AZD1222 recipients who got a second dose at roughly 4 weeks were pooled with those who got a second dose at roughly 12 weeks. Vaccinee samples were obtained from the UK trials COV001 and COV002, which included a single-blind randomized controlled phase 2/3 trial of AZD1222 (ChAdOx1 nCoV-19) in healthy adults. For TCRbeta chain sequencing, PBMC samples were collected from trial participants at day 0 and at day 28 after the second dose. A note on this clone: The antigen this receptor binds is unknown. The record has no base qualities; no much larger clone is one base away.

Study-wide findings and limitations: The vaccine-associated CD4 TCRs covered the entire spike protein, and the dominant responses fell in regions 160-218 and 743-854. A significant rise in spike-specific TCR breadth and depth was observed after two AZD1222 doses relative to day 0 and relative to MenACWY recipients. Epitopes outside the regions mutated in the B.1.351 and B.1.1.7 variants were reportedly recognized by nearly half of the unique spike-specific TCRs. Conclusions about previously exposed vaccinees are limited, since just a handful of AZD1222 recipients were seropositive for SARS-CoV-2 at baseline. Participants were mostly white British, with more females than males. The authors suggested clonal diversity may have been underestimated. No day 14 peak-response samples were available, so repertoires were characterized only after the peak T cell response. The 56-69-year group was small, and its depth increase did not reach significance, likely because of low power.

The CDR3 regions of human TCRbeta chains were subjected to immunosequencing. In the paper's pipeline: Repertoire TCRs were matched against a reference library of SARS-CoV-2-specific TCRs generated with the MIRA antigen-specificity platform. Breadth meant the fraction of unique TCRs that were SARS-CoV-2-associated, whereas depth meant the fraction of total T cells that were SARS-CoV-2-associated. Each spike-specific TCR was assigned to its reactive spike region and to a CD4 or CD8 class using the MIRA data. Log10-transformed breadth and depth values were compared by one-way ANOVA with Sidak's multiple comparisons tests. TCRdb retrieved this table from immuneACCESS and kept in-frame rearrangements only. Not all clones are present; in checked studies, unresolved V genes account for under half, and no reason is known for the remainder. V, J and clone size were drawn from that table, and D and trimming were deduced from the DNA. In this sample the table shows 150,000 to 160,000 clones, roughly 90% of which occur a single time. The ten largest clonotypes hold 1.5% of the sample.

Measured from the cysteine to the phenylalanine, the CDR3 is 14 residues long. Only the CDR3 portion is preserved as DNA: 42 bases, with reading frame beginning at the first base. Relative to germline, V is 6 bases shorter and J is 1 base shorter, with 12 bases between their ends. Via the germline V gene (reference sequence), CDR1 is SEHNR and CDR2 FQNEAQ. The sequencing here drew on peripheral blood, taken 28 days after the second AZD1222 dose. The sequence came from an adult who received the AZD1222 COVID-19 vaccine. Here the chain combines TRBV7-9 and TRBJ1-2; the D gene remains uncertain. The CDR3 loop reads CASSIGPNNYGYTF. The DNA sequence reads TGTGCCAGCAGTATCGGGCCAAATAACTATGGCTACACCTTC.